Listed here is a single TCR beta chain. This clone is described as medium-sized (0.01 to 0.1%). What this receptor recognizes is not known. Base quality data are lacking; no much larger clone is found one base away. The CDR3 covers 13 residues, taking in both the cysteine and the phenylalanine. Just the 39-base CDR3 DNA is kept, in frame starting at base 1. Ends trimmed: V by 6 bases, J by 3 bases; bases unmatched to a gene: 3. As encoded in the germline V gene (reference sequence), CDR1 is MNHEY while CDR2 is SMNVEV. This record belongs to a study of vaccination effects on CD4 cells after COVID-19 (dated by TCRdb to between 2021 and 2024). Study-wide context: Participants received two doses of either the BNT162b2 or the mRNA-1273 mRNA SARS-CoV-2 vaccine. In the study, cultures from other donors were sequenced using the Oncomine TCR Beta short-read assay on an Illumina iSeq 100. SARS-CoV-2 spike-specific CD4+ TCR repertoires from before and after mRNA vaccination were compared in COVID-19 convalescent patients and in infection-naive vaccine recipients. Altogether, some 11 COVID-19 convalescent patients and a handful of SARS-CoV-2-naive healthy vaccine recipients made up the full study. The study at large found these results: In healthy vaccine recipients, vaccine-induced clones were almost all SARS-CoV-2 mono-reactive, with only 1 of 255 being cross-reactive with common cold coronaviruses. Marked clonal contraction was observed in both infection-induced and vaccine-induced clones at late post-vaccination timepoints, consistent with waning T cell responses. Limitations of the study were the small number of convalescent patients and the absence of early post-infection timepoints.

The ViraFEST assay stimulated PBMC with viral peptide pools and then used TCR sequencing to identify antigen-specific CD4+ T cell clonotypes by expansion. After about 10 days of culture, CD4+ T cells were isolated with the EasySep CD4+ T cell isolation kit. The absence of prior SARS-CoV-2 infection in healthy vaccine recipients was confirmed by negative nucleocapsid antibodies before and after vaccination. Each well held 1.5 million to 2 million PBMC cultured in IMDM containing approximately 5% human AB serum, 8 to 10 IU/ml IL-2 and gentamicin, along with around 11 ug/ml peptides. On days 3 and 7, half of the culture medium was replaced with fresh IL-2-containing medium. Unless noted otherwise, every peptide stimulation condition was grown in triplicate wells. PBMC were separated from whole blood using Ficoll-Paque Plus gradient centrifugation and were then either cryopreserved at -140C or used fresh. Overlapping peptide pools spanned the spike proteins of SARS-CoV-2 and the common cold coronaviruses HCoV-NL63, HCoV-OC43 and HCoV-229E. Genomic DNA was extracted from cultured CD4+ T cells with the QIAamp micro DNA kit.

Library construction relied on the immunoSEQ multiplex PCR assay. TCR beta CDR3 sequencing was performed on DNA from the cultured, isolated CD4+ T cells. The authors' analysis ran thus. Non-productive TCR sequences were removed and reads were trimmed to the CDR3 region, keeping CDR3s of at least 7 amino acids. Antigen-specific clonotypes were identified using the MANAFEST web app by comparison of expansion in peptide wells against reference cultures. To be called positive, a clone needed expansion at FDR<0.05 compared with the reference and with all other wells, an odds ratio greater than 5, and a frequency greater than 0.1% in two replicate wells. Clonotypes significantly expanded in SARS-CoV-2 spike wells and in at least one common cold coronavirus spike condition were defined as cross-reactive. CDR3 similarity was assessed by Levenshtein distance using the stringdist R package, and unrooted trees were constructed with ape in R 3.6.1. Imported from immuneACCESS, the table was reduced by TCRdb to in-frame sequences with V and J called. These copies leave out some clones; in studies compared against another copy, an unresolved V gene accounts for under half, and the cause of the remainder is not known. V and J calls and clone size are given by that table; D and trimming were obtained from the DNA. The sample records about 55,000 clones, about two thirds of which are singletons. The biggest ten clones account for about 16% of the sample.

The sequence derives from a human donor who received a COVID-19 vaccine. The sequencing used CD4+ T cells from PBMCs cultured with SARS-CoV-2 spike peptides, collected before COVID-19 vaccination. Explained via the paper, the cell subset or site label denotes: SARS-CoV-2 spike overlapping peptide pool stimulation. This chain is built from TRBV27 and TRBJ2-7; 9 bases in the middle match TRBD2. The nucleotide sequence is TGTGCCAGCAGGGCTAGCGGGGTCTACGAGCAGTACTTC. Translated, it gives CASRASGVYEQYF.